The rows below give T cell receptor beta chains drawn from one sample of a study of fetal regulatory T cell absence and autoimmunity. Clones were sequenced by immunoSEQ multiplex PCR, and TCRdb holds only the in-frame ones, with some missing. Found here are about 46,000 clones, about 80% of them singletons; the top ten hold about 0.41%. The sample was cord blood. The receptors were gathered from a newborn boy with IPEX syndrome. The CDR3 runs from the conserved cysteine through the conserved F or W. A D gene is named only where the DNA matches it firmly. Some rows have no size entry. The others give once, few or many, or a class for an expanded clone.

abundance,j_gene,v_gene,d_gene,CDR3aa,CDR3nt
once,TRBJ1-1,TRBV30,NA,CAWSVHPIRYTEAFF,TGTGCCTGGAGTGTACATCCAATAAGATACACTGAAGCTTTCTTT
once,TRBJ1-1,TRBV29-1,TRBD1,CSVERTGTITEAFF,TGCAGCGTTGAAAGGACAGGTACGATCACTGAAGCTTTCTTT
NA,TRBJ1-2,TRBV7-9,NA,CASSLIGLYYGYTF,TGTGCCAGCAGCTTAATAGGGCTATACTATGGCTACACCTTC
NA,TRBJ2-7,TRBV6-5,TRBD2,CASSYSVAGGPYEQYF,TGTGCCAGCAGTTACTCCGTAGCGGGAGGGCCATACGAGCAGTACTTC
NA,TRBJ1-1,TRBV7-9,NA,CASSLAGGNTEAFF,TGTGCCAGCAGCTTAGCGGGGGGTAACACTGAAGCTTTCTTT
NA,TRBJ1-1,TRBV15,NA,CATSRGGITEAFF,TGTGCCACCAGCAGAGGGGGGATTACTGAAGCTTTCTTT
NA,TRBJ2-5,TRBV5-1,TRBD2,CASSLGRLAGGPQETQYF,TGCGCCAGCAGCTTGGGGCGTCTAGCGGGGGGACCCCAAGAGACCCAGTACTTC
NA,TRBJ2-7,TRBV5-5,TRBD2,CASSLLASSYEQYF,TGTGCCAGCAGCTTACTAGCGAGCTCCTACGAGCAGTACTTC
few,TRBJ2-1,TRBV30,TRBD2,CAWSLRRGADEQFF,TGTGCCTGGAGTCTCAGGCGGGGGGCGGATGAGCAGTTCTTC
NA,TRBJ1-6,TRBV6-6,NA,CASTDSSPLHF,TGTGCCAGCACTGATTCTTCACCCCTCCACTTT
NA,TRBJ2-1,TRBV5-1,TRBD1,CASSLVPGQYNEQFF,TGCGCCAGCAGCTTGGTCCCGGGACAGTACAATGAGCAGTTCTTC
NA,TRBJ1-1,TRBV27,TRBD1,CASSLSGQEAFF,TGTGCCAGCAGTTTATCGGGACAGGAAGCTTTCTTT
NA,TRBJ2-7,TRBV10-3,TRBD2,CAISSLGLAGGYEQYF,TGTGCCATCAGTTCCCTGGGACTAGCGGGGGGTTACGAGCAGTACTTC
NA,TRBJ2-3,TRBV4-1,TRBD2,CASSQDWSGGNTDTQYF,TGCGCCAGCAGCCAAGATTGGAGCGGGGGAAACACAGATACGCAGTATTTT
NA,TRBJ1-2,TRBV29-1,NA,CSVEDDVFPHGYTF,TGCAGCGTTGAAGATGACGTTTTCCCGCATGGCTACACCTTC
NA,TRBJ1-3,TRBV9,NA,CASSVEPPPAHTIYF,TGTGCCAGCAGCGTAGAGCCCCCCCCGGCACACACCATATATTTT
NA,TRBJ2-3,TRBV2,TRBD2,CAIRGSSGSGTDTQYF,TGTGCCATCAGGGGGAGTAGCGGGAGTGGCACAGATACGCAGTATTTT
NA,TRBJ1-3,TRBV12-5,NA,CASGYREDTIYF,TGTGCTAGTGGTTACAGGGAGGACACCATATATTTT
NA,TRBJ2-1,TRBV7-2,TRBD2,CASSPGLAGAPYNEQFF,TGTGCCAGCAGCCCCGGACTAGCGGGCGCGCCCTACAATGAGCAGTTCTTC
NA,TRBJ1-3,TRBV10-2,NA,CASSGGGRSSGNTIYF,TGCGCCAGCAGTGGGGGGGGAAGGAGCTCTGGAAACACCATATATTTT
NA,TRBJ2-7,TRBV5-1,TRBD2,CASSPEAGWGYEQYF,TGCGCCAGCAGCCCAGAAGCGGGGTGGGGCTACGAGCAGTACTTC
NA,TRBJ2-7,TRBV27,NA,CASSVRGWGDYEQYF,TGTGCCAGCAGTGTCAGGGGGTGGGGGGACTACGAGCAGTACTTC
NA,TRBJ2-7,TRBV6-5,NA,CASSSGRPYEQYF,TGTGCCAGCAGTTCGGGCAGACCCTACGAGCAGTACTTC
NA,TRBJ2-5,TRBV5-1,NA,CASSVPGDQETQYF,TGCGCCAGCAGTGTCCCGGGGGACCAAGAGACCCAGTACTTC
NA,TRBJ2-7,TRBV18,TRBD2,CASSPGTSGFTYEQYF,TGTGCCAGCTCACCCGGGACTAGCGGGTTTACCTACGAGCAGTACTTC
NA,TRBJ2-7,TRBV6-5,NA,CASSTSGPYEQYF,TGTGCCAGCAGCACATCCGGACCATACGAGCAGTACTTC
NA,TRBJ2-7,TRBV7-8,NA,CASSPRDTSYEQYF,TGTGCCAGCAGCCCCCGGGACACTTCCTACGAGCAGTACTTC
once,TRBJ2-1,TRBV2,TRBD2,CASRAWGGGKDEQFF,TGTGCCAGCAGGGCCTGGGGGGGAGGAAAGGATGAGCAGTTCTTC
NA,TRBJ2-5,TRBV6-6,TRBD2,CASSYSGGRPQETQYF,TGTGCCAGCAGTTACTCGGGCGGGAGACCCCAAGAGACCCAGTACTTC
NA,TRBJ2-2,TRBV6-5,NA,CASSYGAWNTGELFF,TGTGCCAGCAGTTACGGGGCTTGGAACACCGGGGAGCTGTTTTTT
NA,TRBJ2-7,TRBV29-1,TRBD1,CSPGQGANEQYF,TGCAGTCCGGGACAGGGGGCAAACGAGCAGTACTTC
NA,TRBJ2-5,TRBV2,TRBD2,CASSGLAWETQYF,TGTGCCAGCAGTGGACTAGCGTGGGAGACCCAGTACTTC
few,TRBJ1-2,TRBV30,NA,CAWSGVYGYTF,TGTGCCTGGAGCGGGGTATATGGCTACACCTTC
NA,TRBJ1-5,TRBV19,TRBD1,CASSTGTGRNQPQHF,TGTGCCAGTAGTACCGGGACAGGCAGAAATCAGCCCCAGCATTTT
NA,TRBJ1-1,TRBV14,NA,CASSQLLGLNTEAFF,TGTGCCAGCAGCCAACTGCTGGGTCTGAACACTGAAGCTTTCTTT
NA,TRBJ2-7,TRBV11-2,NA,CASSPGTYEQYF,TGTGCCAGCAGCCCTGGAACATACGAGCAGTACTTC
NA,TRBJ1-1,TRBV7-9,NA,CASSLLQNTEAFF,TGTGCCAGCAGCCTGTTACAGAACACTGAAGCTTTCTTT
NA,TRBJ1-1,TRBV10-3,NA,CAISRTSEKNTEAFF,TGTGCCATCAGTCGGACATCCGAGAAGAACACTGAAGCTTTCTTT
NA,TRBJ2-1,TRBV7-9,TRBD2,CASSRPSGGYSYNEQFF,TGTGCCAGCAGCCGACCCTCCGGGGGGTATTCCTACAATGAGCAGTTCTTC
few,TRBJ2-7,TRBV30,NA,CAWSVPPHEQYF,TGTGCCTGGAGTGTTCCCCCTCACGAGCAGTACTTC
NA,TRBJ2-1,TRBV6-7,NA,CASSYPNSGCEQFF,TGTGCCAGCAGTTACCCCAATTCTGGGTGTGAGCAGTTCTTC
few,TRBJ2-1,TRBV2,TRBD2,CASSALADSYNEQFF,TGTGCCAGCAGTGCACTAGCGGACTCCTACAATGAGCAGTTCTTC
NA,TRBJ2-3,TRBV7-2,NA,CASTRPPRTGSTDTQYF,TGTGCCAGCACCCGACCCCCGCGGACGGGATCAACAGATACGCAGTATTTT
NA,TRBJ2-7,TRBV11-2,TRBD2,CASSLDRSASGIYEQYF,TGTGCCAGCAGCTTAGATCGGTCGGCTAGCGGGATTTACGAGCAGTACTTC
NA,TRBJ2-7,TRBV7-9,TRBD2,CASSSGTSYEQYF,TGTGCCAGCAGCTCAGGGACTAGCTACGAGCAGTACTTC
NA,TRBJ2-1,TRBV13,TRBD2,CASSSGLAGTNEQFF,TGTGCCAGCAGCTCGGGACTAGCGGGGACCAATGAGCAGTTCTTC
NA,TRBJ2-1,TRBV5-6,TRBD2,CASSGERESPYNEQFF,TGTGCCAGCAGCGGAGAGCGGGAGAGTCCCTACAATGAGCAGTTCTTC
NA,TRBJ2-1,TRBV5-1,TRBD2,CASSFRTSGRAWSYNEQFF,TGCGCCAGCAGCTTTCGGACTAGCGGGAGGGCCTGGTCCTACAATGAGCAGTTCTTC
once,TRBJ1-1,TRBV2,TRBD1,CASSRDRGNTEAFF,TGTGCCAGCAGTAGGGACAGGGGGAACACTGAAGCTTTCTTT
NA,TRBJ2-7,TRBV21-1,NA,CASSKEMGGNALSYEQYF,TGTGCCAGCAGCAAAGAAATGGGGGGCAACGCGCTCTCCTACGAGCAGTACTTC
NA,TRBJ1-1,TRBV6-6,NA,CASSFQLLGNTEAFF,TGTGCCAGCAGTTTCCAACTACTCGGGAACACTGAAGCTTTCTTT
few,TRBJ2-2,TRBV10-1,TRBD2,CASSERAGANTGELFF,TGCGCCAGCAGTGAGCGAGCGGGGGCGAACACCGGGGAGCTGTTTTTT
NA,TRBJ1-2,TRBV13,NA,CASSLGQAYYGYTF,TGTGCCAGCAGCTTAGGACAGGCTTACTATGGCTACACCTTC